This T cell receptor (beta chain) was captured in a study of blood T cells in healthy people across ages. Study-level background: Template-switching capture recovered about one barcoded beta molecule per two T cells.

Study results and caveats: Per million T cells, TCR beta diversity dropped about linearly as age rose. Naive T cell percentage showed a strong correlation with TCR beta diversity.

V lost 6 bases to trimming and J lost 7 bases; unmatched junction nucleotides: 19. CDR3 length: 18 residues. Looked up from germline, CDR1 is MNHEY and CDR2 is SVGEGT. To note about this clonotype: Its antigen is unidentified.

Sample-barcoded 5' priming and a J-beta primer mix drove a second PCR of 7 to 11 cycles. One entry per CDR3 protein results from TCRdb running MiXCR on the 5' RACE reads. The data contain around 800,000 distinct CDR3 sequences, more than 40% of them singletons. The donors, all healthy, were Caucasians living in Russia, aged about 6 to 100. The origin of this receptor is a man aged 55-75 years in good health. The material sequenced was blood. The chain couples TRBV6-2 or TRBV6-3 to TRBJ2-1, with 9 bases that match TRBD1. DNA of the CDR3: TGTGCCAGCAGCAAAAAAACGAACAGGGGGCTGTACCCAAATGAGCAGTTCTTC. Amino acid sequence: CASSKKTNRGLYPNEQFF.